The subject of this entry is one TCR beta chain. Germline V gene lookup returns CDR1 SQVTM and CDR2 ANQGSEA. With 1 base removed from V and 1 base from J, the gap between germline ends came to 8 bases. The CDR3 consists of 14 residues. The sample is drawn from a study of blood T cell repertoires in COVID-19. Study in general: T cells, B-cell-depleted T cells, or PBMCs supplied cDNA or gDNA.

Data came from immunoSEQ multiplex PCR; TCRdb stores just in-frame clones and leaves some out. The sample includes about 160,000 clones, about 83% of them seen just once. The sequencing input was peripheral blood. The TCR was taken from a man aged 40-49 years who had recovered from COVID-19. The V call is TRBV29-1, the J call TRBJ2-1; a weak D match, TRBD2 (6 bases). The CDR3, as DNA: TGCAGCGTTGAAGGACTAGAATCCTACAATGAGCAGTTCTTC. It specifies CSVEGLESYNEQFF.